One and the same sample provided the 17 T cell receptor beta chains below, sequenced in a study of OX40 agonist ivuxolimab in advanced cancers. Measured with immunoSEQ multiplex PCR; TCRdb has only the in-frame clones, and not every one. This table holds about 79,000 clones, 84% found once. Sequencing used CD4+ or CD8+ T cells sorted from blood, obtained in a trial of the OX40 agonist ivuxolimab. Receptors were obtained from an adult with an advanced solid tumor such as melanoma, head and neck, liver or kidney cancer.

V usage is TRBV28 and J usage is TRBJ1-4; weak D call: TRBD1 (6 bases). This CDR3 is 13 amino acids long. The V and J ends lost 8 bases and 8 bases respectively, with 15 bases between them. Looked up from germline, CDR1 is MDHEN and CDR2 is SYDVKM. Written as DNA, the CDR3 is TGTGCCAGCGTTTCACAGGGAGGGGAAAAACTGTTTTTT. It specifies CASVSQGGEKLFF.

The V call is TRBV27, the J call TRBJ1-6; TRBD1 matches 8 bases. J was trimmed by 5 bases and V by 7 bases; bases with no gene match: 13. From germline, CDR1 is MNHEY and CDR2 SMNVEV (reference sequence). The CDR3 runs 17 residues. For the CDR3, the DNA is TGTGCCAGCACTAAGACCGGACAGGGTAGGGATAATTCACCCCTCCACTTT. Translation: CASTKTGQGRDNSPLHF.

The CDR3 sequence: CASSLDNGPSTNEKLFF. As DNA, the CDR3 is TGTGCCAGCTCACTGGATAATGGGCCGTCAACTAATGAAAAACTGTTTTTT. The chain has TRBV18 and TRBJ1-4; D not certain. The CDR3 is made up of 17 amino acids. Germline V CDR1 and CDR2: KGHSH, LQKENI. Trimming stripped 4 bases from V and 0 bases from J, with 15 bases between.

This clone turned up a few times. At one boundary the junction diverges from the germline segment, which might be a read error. The CDR3: CASSLGLSPSF. The CDR3 coding sequence is TGTGCCAGCAGCTTAGGATTGAGTCCCTCATTC. V usage is TRBV11-2 and J usage is TRBJ2-7; no reliable D call. This CDR3 contains 11 residues. Germline V lookup: CDR1 SGHAT, CDR2 FQNNGV.

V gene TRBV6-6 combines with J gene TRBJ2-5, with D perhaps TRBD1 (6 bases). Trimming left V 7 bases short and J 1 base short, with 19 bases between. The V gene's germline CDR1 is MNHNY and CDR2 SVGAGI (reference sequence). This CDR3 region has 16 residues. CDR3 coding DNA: TGTGCCAGCAAATACCGAGGGGGTGTAGGCCAAGAGACCCAGTACTTC. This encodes CASKYRGGVGQETQYF.

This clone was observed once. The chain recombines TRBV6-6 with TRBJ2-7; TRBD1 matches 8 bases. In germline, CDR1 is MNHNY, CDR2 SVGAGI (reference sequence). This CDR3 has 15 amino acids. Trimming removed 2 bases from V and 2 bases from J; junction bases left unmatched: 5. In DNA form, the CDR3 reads TGTGCCAGCAGTTACCCACAGGGGGGTACCTACGAGCAGTACTTC. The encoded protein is CASSYPQGGTYEQYF.

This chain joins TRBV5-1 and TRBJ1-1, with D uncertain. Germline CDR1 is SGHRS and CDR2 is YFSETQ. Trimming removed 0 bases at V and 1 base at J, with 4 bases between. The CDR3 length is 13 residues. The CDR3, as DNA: TGCGCCAGCAGCTTGGGCGGGAACACTGAAGCTTTCTTT. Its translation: CASSLGGNTEAFF. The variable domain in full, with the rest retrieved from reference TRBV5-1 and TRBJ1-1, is KAGVTQTPRYLIKTRGQQVTLSCSPISGHRSVSWYQQTPGQGLQFLFEYFSETQRNKGNFPGRFSGRQFSNSRSEMNVSTLELGDSALYLCASSLGGNTEAFFGQGTRLTVV.

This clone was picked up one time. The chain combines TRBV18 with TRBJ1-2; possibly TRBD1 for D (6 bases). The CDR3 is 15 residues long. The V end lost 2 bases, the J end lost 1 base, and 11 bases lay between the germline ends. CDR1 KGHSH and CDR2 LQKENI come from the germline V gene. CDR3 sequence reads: CASSPSQGFNYGYTF. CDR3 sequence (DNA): TGTGCCAGCTCACCAAGCCAGGGGTTTAACTATGGCTACACCTTC.

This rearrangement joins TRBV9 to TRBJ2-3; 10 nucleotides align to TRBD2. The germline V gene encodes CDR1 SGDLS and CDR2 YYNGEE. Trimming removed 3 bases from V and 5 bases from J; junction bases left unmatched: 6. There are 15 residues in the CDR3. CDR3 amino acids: CASSAGLAAGDTQYF. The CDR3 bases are TGTGCCAGCAGCGCTGGACTAGCGGCGGGAGATACGCAGTATTTT.

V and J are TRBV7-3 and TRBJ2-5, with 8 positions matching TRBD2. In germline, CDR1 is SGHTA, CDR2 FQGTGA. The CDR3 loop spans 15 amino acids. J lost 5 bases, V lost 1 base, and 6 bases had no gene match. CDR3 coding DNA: TGTGCCAGCAGCTTAAGGTCGGGGGGGCGTGAGACCCAGTACTTC. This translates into CASSLRSGGRETQYF.

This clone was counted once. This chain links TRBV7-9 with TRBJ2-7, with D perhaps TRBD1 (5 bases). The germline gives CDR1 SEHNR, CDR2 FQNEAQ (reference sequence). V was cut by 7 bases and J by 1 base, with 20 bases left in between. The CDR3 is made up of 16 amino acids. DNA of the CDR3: TGTGCCAGCACCCCACTATGGGGCGGATCTTCCTACGAGCAGTACTTC. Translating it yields CASTPLWGGSSYEQYF. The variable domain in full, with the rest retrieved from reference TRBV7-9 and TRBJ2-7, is DTGVSQNPRHKITKRGQNVTFRCDPISEHNRLYWYRQTLGQGPEFLTYFQNEAQLEKSRLLSDRFSAERPKGSFSTLEIQRTEQGDSAMYLCASTPLWGGSSYEQYFGPGTRLTVT.

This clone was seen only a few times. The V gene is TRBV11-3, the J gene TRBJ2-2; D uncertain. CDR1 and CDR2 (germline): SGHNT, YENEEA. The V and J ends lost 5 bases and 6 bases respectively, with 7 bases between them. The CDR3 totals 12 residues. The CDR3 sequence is CASSPVAGELFF. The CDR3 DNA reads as TGTGCCAGCAGCCCGGTCGCCGGGGAGCTGTTTTTT.

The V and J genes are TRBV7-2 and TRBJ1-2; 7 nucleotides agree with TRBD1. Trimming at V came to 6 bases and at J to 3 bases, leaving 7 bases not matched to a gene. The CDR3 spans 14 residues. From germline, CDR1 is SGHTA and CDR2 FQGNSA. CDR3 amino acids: CASSSSGTDYGYTF. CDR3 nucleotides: TGTGCCAGCAGTTCCTCCGGGACAGACTATGGCTACACCTTC.

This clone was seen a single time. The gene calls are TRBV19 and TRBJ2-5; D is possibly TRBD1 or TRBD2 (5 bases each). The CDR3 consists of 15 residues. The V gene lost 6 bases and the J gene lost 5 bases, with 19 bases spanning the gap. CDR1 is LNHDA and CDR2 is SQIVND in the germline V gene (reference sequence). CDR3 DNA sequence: TGTGCCAGTAGCACCTCCTCGCAGGGCGGGGAGACCCAGTACTTC. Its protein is CASSTSSQGGETQYF.

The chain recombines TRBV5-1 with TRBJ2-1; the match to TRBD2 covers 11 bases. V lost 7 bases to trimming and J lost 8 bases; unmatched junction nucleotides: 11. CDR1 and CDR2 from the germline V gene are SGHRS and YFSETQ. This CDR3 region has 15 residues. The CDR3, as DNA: TGCGCCAGCCGCGTCACTAGCGGGAGATTGGATGAGCAGTTCTTC. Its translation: CASRVTSGRLDEQFF.

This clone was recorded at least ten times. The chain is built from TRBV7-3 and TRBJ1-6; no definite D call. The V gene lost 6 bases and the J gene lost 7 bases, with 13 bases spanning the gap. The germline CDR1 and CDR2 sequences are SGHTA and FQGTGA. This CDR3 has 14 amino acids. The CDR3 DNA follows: TGTGCCAGCAGTTTGGCTAACAGAAATTCACCCCTCCACTTT. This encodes CASSLANRNSPLHF.

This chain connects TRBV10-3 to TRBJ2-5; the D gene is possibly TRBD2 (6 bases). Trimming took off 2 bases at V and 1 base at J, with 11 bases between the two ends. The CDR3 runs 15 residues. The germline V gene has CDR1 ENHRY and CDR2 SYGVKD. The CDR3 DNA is TGTGCCATCAGTGAGATAGGGACTCCCCAAGAGACCCAGTACTTC. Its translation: CAISEIGTPQETQYF.